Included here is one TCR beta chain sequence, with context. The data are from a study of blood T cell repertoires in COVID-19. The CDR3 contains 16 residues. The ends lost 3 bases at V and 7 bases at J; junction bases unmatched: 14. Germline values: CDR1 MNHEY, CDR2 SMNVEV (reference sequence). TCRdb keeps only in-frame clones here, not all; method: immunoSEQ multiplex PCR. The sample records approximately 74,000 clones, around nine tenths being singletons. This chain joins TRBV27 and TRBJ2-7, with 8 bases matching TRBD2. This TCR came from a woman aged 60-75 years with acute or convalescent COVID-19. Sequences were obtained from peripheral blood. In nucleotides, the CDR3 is TGTGCCAGCAGTTTGGCTAAAGCGGGGGCACCGGGGGAGCAGTACTTC. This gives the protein CASSLAKAGAPGEQYF.